This entry lists 8 T cell receptor beta chains sequenced from one sample in a study of cytomegalovirus exposure and HLA in healthy donors. PCR was performed using 60 Vbeta and 13 Jbeta primers. The table came from immunoSEQ multiplex PCR; TCRdb's copy has only in-frame clones and leaves some out. The repertoire has around 130,000 clones, about 80% of them found once; the top ten carry around 1.9%. Sequencing was performed on PBMCs. The receptors stem from a woman aged 50 to 65 in good health and CMV-seronegative.

The rearrangement uses TRBV7-3 and TRBJ2-3; a possible D gene is TRBD2 (6 bases). The V end was cut by 2 bases, the J end by 3 bases, with 12 bases between. The V gene's germline CDR1 is SGHTA and CDR2 FQGTGA. This CDR3 spans 15 amino acids. The CDR3, as DNA: TGTGCCAGCAGCTTACGGCGGGGAGTAACAGATACGCAGTATTTT. It specifies CASSLRRGVTDTQYF.

The chain combines TRBV5-1 with TRBJ2-1, with a weak D call TRBD2 (6 bases). V gave up 2 bases and J gave up 2 bases, with 14 bases separating them. This CDR3 comprises 16 residues. Germline CDR1 reads SGHRS; CDR2 reads YFSETQ. CDR3: CASSFWGGSTYNEQFF. DNA of the CDR3: TGCGCCAGCAGCTTCTGGGGAGGAAGTACCTACAATGAGCAGTTCTTC.

The chain is built from TRBV11-3 and TRBJ1-1; 7 bases map to TRBD1. Germline trimming cut 5 bases from V and 6 bases from J; bases unmatched to any gene: 15. CDR3 size: 16 residues. Looked up from germline, CDR1 is SGHNT and CDR2 is YENEEA. This chain's CDR3 is CASSQGGRGFTPEAFF. CDR3 nucleotide sequence: TGTGCCAGCAGCCAGGGGGGTAGAGGGTTTACGCCTGAAGCTTTCTTT. Filled out from reference TRBV11-3 and TRBJ1-1, the complete variable domain reads EAGVVQSPRYKIIEKKQPVAFWCNPISGHNTLYWYLQNLGQGPELLIRYENEEAVDDSQLPKDRFSAERLKGVDSTLKIQPAELGDSAVYLCASSQGGRGFTPEAFFGQGTRLTVV.

The chain recombines TRBV6-5 with TRBJ1-1, with D possibly TRBD1 on 5 matching bases. This CDR3 spans 13 amino acids. Per the germline V gene, CDR1 is MNHEY and CDR2 is SVGAGI. V was pared by 9 bases and J by 1 base, with 12 bases between. Here the CDR3 reads CASSRGENTEAFF. The DNA for the CDR3 is TGTGCCAGTTCGCGGGGGGAGAACACTGAAGCTTTCTTT.

The CDR3 loop reads CASRGNAGMNTEAFF. DNA of the CDR3: TGTGCCAGCAGGGGGAACGCGGGAATGAACACTGAAGCTTTCTTT. The rearrangement joins TRBV6-5 to TRBJ1-1, with unresolved D. Germline CDR1 MNHEY, CDR2 SVGAGI. The CDR3 has 15 amino acids. V was cut by 6 bases and J by 0 bases, with 14 bases left in between.

The chain links TRBV4-3 to TRBJ2-3; 13 bases are shared with TRBD2. The CDR3 runs to 18 residues. Germline-derived CDR1 and CDR2 are LGHNA and YSLEER. V gave up 0 bases and J gave up 2 bases; unmatched junction bases: 5. In nucleotides, the CDR3 is TGCGCCAGCAGCCAAGACGGACTAGCGGGAGCCCTCACAGATACGCAGTATTTT. Translated: CASSQDGLAGALTDTQYF.

This rearrangement joins TRBV6-1 to TRBJ2-5; 7 bases agree with TRBD1. Trimming cost V 3 bases and J 5 bases; bases outside gene matches: 9. The length of the CDR3 is 15 residues. Per the germline V gene, CDR1 is MNHNS and CDR2 is SASEGT. CDR3 loop: CASSEGAQGLETQYF. For the CDR3, the DNA is TGTGCCAGCAGTGAGGGGGCACAGGGGTTGGAGACCCAGTACTTC.

This clone was detected only once. The chain uses TRBV25-1 and TRBJ1-2; 12 bases are shared with TRBD1. Trimming removed 6 bases from V and 8 bases from J; junction bases left unmatched: 7. The CDR3 has 14 amino acids. Germline V gives CDR1 MGHDK, CDR2 SYGVNS. In nucleotides, the CDR3 is TGTGCCAGCAGACCGGGACAGGGGGCGCGCGGCTACACCTTC. Amino acid sequence: CASRPGQGARGYTF.